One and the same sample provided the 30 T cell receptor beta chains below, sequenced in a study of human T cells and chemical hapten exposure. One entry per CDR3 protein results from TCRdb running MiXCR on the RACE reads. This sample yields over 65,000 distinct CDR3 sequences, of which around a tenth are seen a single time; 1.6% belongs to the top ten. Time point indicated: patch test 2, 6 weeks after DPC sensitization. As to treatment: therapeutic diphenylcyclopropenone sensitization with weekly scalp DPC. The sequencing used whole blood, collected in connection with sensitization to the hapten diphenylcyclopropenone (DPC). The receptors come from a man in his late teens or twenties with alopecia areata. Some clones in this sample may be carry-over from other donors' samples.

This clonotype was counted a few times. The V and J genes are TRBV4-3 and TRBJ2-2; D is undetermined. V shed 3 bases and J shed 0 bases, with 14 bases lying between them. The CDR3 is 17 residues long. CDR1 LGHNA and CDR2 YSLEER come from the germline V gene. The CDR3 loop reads CASSQRFAVTNTGELFF. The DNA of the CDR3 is TGCGCCAGCAGCCAGCGTTTTGCGGTCACGAACACCGGGGAGCTGTTTTTT.

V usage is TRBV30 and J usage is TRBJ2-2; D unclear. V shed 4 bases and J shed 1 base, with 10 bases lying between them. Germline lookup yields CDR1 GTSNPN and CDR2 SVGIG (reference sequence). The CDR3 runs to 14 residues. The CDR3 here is CAWTQGMNTGELFF. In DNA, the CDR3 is TGTGCCTGGACTCAAGGAATGAACACCGGGGAGCTGTTTTTT.

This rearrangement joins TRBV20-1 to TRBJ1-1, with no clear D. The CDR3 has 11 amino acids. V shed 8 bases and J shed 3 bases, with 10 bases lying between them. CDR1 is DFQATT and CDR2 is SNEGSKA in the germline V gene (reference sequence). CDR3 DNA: TGCAGTCTTGAGGGCGACACTGAAGCTTTCTTT. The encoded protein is CSLEGDTEAFF.

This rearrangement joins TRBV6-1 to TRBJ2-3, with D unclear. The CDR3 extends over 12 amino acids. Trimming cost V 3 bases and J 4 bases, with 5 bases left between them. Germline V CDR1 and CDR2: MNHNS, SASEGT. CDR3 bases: TGTGCCAGCAGTGACTGGTCAGATACGCAGTATTTT. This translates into CASSDWSDTQYF.

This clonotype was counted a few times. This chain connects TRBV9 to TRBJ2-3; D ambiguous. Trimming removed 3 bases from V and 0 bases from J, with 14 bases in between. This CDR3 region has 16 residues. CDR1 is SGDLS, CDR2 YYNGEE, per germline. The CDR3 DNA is TGTGCCAGCAGCGAAGGTCGCTACTCAAGCACAGATACGCAGTATTTT. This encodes CASSEGRYSSTDTQYF.

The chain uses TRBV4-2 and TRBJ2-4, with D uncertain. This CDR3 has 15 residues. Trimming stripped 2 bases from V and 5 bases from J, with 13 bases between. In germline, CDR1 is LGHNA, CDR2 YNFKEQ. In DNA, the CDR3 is TGTGCCAGCAGCCAACCGGGTCTGTCGGAAAACATTCAGTACTTC. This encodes CASSQPGLSENIQYF.

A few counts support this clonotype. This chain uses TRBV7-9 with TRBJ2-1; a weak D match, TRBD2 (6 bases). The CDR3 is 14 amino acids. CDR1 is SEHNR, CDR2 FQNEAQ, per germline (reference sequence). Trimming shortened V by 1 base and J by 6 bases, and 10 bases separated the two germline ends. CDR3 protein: CASSLVPGVNEQFF. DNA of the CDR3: TGTGCCAGCAGCTTAGTGCCGGGGGTCAATGAGCAGTTCTTC.

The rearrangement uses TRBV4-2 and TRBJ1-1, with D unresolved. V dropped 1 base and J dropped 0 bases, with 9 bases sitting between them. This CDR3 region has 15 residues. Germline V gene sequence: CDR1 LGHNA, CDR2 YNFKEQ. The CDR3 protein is CASSQAHSMNTEAFF. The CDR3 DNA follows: TGTGCCAGCAGCCAAGCCCACAGCATGAACACTGAAGCTTTCTTT.

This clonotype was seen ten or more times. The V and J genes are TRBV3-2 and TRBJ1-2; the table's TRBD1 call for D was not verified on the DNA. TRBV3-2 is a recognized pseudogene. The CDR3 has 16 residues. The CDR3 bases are TGTGCCAGCAGCTCGACAGGGGATATAGCTAACTATGGCTACACCTTC. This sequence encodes CASSSTGDIANYGYTF.

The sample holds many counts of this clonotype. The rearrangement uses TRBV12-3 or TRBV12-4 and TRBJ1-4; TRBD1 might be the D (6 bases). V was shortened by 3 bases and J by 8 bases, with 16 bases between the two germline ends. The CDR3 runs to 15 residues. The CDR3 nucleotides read TGTGCCAGCAGTTTTGGCGCGGGGGCGGGGGAAAAACTGTTTTTT. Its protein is CASSFGAGAGEKLFF.

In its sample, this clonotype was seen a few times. The CDR3 nucleotides are TGTGCCAGCAGCTTTAGCGGGGGGGCCTTCGGAGAGACCCAGTACTTC. Translating gives CASSFSGGAFGETQYF. The V call is TRBV7-6, the J call TRBJ2-5; TRBD2 agrees at 11 bases. V was pared by 3 bases and J by 4 bases, with 7 bases of the junction left unmatched. The CDR3 loop spans 16 amino acids. The V gene's germline CDR1 is SGHVS and CDR2 FNYEAQ.

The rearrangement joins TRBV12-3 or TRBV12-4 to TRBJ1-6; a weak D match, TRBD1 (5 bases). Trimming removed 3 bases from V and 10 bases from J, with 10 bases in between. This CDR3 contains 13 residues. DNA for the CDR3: TGTGCCAGCAGTTTGGGGGGTCACTCACCCCTCCACTTT. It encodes CASSLGGHSPLHF.

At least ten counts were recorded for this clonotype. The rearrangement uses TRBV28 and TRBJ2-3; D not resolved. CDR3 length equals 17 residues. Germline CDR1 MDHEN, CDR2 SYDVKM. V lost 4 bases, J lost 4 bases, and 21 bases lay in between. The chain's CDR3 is CASSSVWEPKVSDTQYF. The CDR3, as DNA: TGTGCCAGCAGTTCGGTTTGGGAACCCAAGGTGTCAGATACGCAGTATTTT. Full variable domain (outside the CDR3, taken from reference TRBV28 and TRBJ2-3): DVKVTQSSRYLVKRTGEKVFLECVQDMDHENMFWYRQDPGLGLRLIYFSYDVKMKEKGDIPEGYSVSREKKERFSLILESASTNQTSMYLCASSSVWEPKVSDTQYFGPGTRLTVL.

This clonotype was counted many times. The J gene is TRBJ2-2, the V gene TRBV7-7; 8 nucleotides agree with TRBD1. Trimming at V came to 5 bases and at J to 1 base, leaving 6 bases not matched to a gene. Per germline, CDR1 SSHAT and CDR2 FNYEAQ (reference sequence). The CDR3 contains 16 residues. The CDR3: CASSQTGAVNTGELFF. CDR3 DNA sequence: TGTGCCAGCAGCCAGACAGGGGCCGTGAACACCGGGGAGCTGTTTTTT.

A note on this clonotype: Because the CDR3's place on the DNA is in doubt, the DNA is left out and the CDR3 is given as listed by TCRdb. CDR3 residues: CAVRLPGGYGCTF. This sequence joins TRBV28 and TRBJ1-2; TRBD1 was called by the table and not checked on the DNA. Inclusive of both ends, the CDR3 amounts to 13 amino acids. The germline CDR1 and CDR2 sequences are MDHEN and SYDVKM.

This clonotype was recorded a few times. CDR3 amino acids: CASSLGGANTGELFF. The CDR3 bases are TGTGCCAGCAGCTTAGGCGGGGCAAACACCGGGGAGCTGTTTTTT. This chain joins TRBV7-3 and TRBJ2-2, with a tentative D call TRBD2 (6 bases). Trimming removed 2 bases from V and 2 bases from J, with 9 bases in between. Germline V gives CDR1 SGHTA, CDR2 FQGTGA. The length of the CDR3 is 15 residues. The full variable domain, completed using reference TRBV7-3 and TRBJ2-2, is GAGVSQTPSNKVTEKGKYVELRCDPISGHTALYWYRQSLGQGPEFLIYFQGTGAADDSGLPNDRFFAVRPEGSVSTLKIQRTERGDSAVYLCASSLGGANTGELFFGEGSRLTVL.

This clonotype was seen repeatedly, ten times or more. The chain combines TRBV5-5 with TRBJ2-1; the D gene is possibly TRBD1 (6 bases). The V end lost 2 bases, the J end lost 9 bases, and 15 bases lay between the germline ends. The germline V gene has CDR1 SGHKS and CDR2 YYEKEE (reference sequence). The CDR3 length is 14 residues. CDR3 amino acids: CASSFGGARAEQFF. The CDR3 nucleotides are TGTGCCAGCAGCTTTGGGGGCGCTAGAGCTGAGCAGTTCTTC.

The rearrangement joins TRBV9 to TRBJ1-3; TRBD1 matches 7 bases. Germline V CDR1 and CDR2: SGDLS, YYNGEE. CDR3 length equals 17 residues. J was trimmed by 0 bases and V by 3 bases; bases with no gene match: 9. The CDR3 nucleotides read TGTGCCAGCAGCGGCACCGGGACAGTGTTCTCTGGAAACACCATATATTTT. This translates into CASSGTGTVFSGNTIYF.

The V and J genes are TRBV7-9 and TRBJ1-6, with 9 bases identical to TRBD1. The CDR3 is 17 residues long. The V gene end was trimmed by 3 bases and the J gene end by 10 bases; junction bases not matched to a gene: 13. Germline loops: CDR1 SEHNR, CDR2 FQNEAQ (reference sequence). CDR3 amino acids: CASSFGTGYFEGSPLHF. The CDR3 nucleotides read TGTGCCAGCAGCTTCGGGACAGGGTATTTCGAGGGGTCACCCCTCCACTTT.

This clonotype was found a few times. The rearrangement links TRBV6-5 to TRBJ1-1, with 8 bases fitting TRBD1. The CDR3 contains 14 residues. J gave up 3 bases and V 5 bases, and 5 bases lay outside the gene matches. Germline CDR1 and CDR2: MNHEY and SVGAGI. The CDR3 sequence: CASSGSRGHTEAFF. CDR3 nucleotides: TGTGCCAGCAGTGGGAGCAGGGGGCACACTGAAGCTTTCTTT.

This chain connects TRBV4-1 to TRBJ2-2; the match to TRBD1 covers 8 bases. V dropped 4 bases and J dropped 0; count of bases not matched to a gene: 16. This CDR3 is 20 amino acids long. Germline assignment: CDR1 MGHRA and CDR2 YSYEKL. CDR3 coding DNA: TGCGCCAGCAGCCTACGCTTTGGGACAGGTATATCGGCGAACACCGGGGAGCTGTTTTTT. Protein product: CASSLRFGTGISANTGELFF.

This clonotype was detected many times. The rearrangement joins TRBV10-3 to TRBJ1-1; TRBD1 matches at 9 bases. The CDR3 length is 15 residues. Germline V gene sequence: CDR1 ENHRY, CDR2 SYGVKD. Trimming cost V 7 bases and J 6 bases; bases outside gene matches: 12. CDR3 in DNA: TGTGCCATCAACTCCGGGACAGGGTTGTTCCCTGAAGCTTTCTTT. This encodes CAINSGTGLFPEAFF.

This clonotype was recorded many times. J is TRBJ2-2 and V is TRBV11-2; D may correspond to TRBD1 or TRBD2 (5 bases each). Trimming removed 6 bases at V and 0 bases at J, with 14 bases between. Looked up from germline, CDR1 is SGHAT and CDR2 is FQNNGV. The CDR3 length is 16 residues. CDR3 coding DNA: TGTGCCAGCAGACCGGGGCAGGGCGCGAACACCGGGGAGCTGTTTTTT. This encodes CASRPGQGANTGELFF.

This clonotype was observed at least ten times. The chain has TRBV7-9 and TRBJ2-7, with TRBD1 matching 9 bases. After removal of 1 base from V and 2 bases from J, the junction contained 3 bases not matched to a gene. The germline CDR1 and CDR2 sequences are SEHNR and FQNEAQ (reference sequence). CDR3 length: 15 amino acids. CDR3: CASSLVGTGPYEQYF. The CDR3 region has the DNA TGTGCCAGCAGCTTAGTGGGGACAGGGCCCTACGAGCAGTACTTC.

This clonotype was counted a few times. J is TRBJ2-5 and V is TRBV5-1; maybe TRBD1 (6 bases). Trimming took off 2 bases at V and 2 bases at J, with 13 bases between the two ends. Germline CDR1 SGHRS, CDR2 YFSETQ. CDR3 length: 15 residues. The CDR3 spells CASSFGTNSQETQYF. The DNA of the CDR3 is TGCGCCAGCAGCTTCGGGACAAATTCTCAAGAGACCCAGTACTTC.

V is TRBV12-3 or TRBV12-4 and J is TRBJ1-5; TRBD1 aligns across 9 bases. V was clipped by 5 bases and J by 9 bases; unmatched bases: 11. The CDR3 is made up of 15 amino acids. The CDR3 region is CASSKPTGGEGPQHF. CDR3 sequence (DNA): TGTGCCAGCAGTAAACCGACAGGGGGAGAGGGGCCCCAGCATTTT.

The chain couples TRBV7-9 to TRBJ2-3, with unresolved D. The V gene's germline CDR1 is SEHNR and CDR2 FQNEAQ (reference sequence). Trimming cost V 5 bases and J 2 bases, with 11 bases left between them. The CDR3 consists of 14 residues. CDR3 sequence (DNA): TGTGCCAGCAGCCCAAGTAGAAACACAGATACGCAGTATTTT. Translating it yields CASSPSRNTDTQYF.

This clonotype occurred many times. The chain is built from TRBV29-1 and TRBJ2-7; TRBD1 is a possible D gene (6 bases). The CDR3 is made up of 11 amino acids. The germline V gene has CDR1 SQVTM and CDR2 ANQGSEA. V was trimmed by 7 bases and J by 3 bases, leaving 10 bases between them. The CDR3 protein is CSAGQYYEQYF. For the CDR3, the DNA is TGCAGCGCCGGACAGTACTACGAGCAGTACTTC.

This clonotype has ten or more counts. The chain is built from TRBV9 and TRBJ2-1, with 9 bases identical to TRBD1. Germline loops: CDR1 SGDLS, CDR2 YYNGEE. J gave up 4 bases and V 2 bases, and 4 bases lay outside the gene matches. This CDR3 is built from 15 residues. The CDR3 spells CASSVTGQGYNEQFF. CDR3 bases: TGTGCCAGCAGCGTTACTGGACAGGGGTACAATGAGCAGTTCTTC.

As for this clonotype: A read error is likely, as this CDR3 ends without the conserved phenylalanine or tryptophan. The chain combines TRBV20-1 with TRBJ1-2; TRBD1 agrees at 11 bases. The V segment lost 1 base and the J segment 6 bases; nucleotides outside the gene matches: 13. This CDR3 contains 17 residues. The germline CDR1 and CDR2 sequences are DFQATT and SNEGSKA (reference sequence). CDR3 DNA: TGCAGTGCTAGAGTCCCACCGGGACAGGGGGAGGGTAATGGCTACACCTCC. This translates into CSARVPPGQGEGNGYTS.